This TCR beta chain was identified during a study of PD-1 blockade in classical Hodgkin lymphoma. Study-level results: Patients who responded completely had about the same baseline diversity as newly diagnosed patients.

Relapses following autologous stem cell transplantation were seen in all patients, with brentuximab vedotin exposure varying. Comment on this clone: Its antigen remains unknown.

Profiled with immunoSEQ multiplex PCR; TCRdb holds only in-frame clones, not every one. This sample has 95,000 to 120,000 clones; around 89% occur once, and the top ten carry 15% to 20%. Germline V gene sequence: CDR1 MNHNS, CDR2 SASEGT. The CDR3 sequence is 14 residues long. Trimming removed 5 bases from V and 0 bases from J; junction bases left unmatched: 4. The sample in question was peripheral blood mononuclear cells (PBMCs), obtained before the second cycle of nivolumab. The receptor comes from a human donor with classical Hodgkin lymphoma. This chain joins TRBV6-1 and TRBJ2-7; 7 nucleotides align to TRBD2. The CDR3 DNA is TGTGCCAGCAGTCCCGGGACTACCTCCTACGAGCAGTACTTC. This translates into CASSPGTTSYEQYF.